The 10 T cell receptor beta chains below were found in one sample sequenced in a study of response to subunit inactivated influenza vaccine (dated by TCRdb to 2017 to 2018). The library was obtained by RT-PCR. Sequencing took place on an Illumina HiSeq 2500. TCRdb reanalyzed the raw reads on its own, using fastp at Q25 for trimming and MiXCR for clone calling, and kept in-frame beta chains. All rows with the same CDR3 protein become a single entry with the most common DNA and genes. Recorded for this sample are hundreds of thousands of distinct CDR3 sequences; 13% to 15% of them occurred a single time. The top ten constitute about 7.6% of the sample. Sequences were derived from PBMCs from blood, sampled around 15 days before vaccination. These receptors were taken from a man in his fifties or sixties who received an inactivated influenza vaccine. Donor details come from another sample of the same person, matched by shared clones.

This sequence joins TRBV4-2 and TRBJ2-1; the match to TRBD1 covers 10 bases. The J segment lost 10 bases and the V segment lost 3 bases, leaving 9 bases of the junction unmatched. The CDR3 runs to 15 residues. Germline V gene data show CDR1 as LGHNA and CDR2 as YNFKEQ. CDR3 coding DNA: TGTGCCAGCAGCCACTCCAGGACAGGGGGGTGGGAGCAGTTCTTC. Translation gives CASSHSRTGGWEQFF.

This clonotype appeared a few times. This CDR3 is CSVKRRENSPLHF. In nucleotides, the CDR3 is TGCAGTGTTAAGAGGAGGGAAAATTCACCCCTCCACTTT. This chain uses TRBV20-1 with TRBJ1-6; D unresolved. The CDR3 loop spans 13 amino acids. Trimming took off 7 bases at V and 7 bases at J, with 14 bases between the two ends. Germline V CDR1 and CDR2: DFQATT, SNEGSKA (reference sequence).

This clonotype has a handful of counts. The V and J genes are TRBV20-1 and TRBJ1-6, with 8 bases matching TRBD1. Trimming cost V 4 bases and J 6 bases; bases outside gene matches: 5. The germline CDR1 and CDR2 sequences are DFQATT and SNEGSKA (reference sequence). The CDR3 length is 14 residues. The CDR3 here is CSATGQGSNSPLHF. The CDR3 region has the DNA TGCAGTGCTACAGGACAGGGTTCTAATTCACCCCTCCACTTT.

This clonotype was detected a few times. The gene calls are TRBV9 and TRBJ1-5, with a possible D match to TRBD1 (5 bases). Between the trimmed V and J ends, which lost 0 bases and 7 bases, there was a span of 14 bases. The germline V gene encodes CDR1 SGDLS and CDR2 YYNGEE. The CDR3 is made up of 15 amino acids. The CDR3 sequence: CASSVGGVPGQPQHF. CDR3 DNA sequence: TGTGCCAGCAGCGTAGGAGGGGTACCCGGCCAGCCCCAGCATTTT.

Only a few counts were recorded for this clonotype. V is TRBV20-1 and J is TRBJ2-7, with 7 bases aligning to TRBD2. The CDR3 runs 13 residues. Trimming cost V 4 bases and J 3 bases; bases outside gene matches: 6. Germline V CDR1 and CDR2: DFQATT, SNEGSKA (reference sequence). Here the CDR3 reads CSATSGALYEQYF. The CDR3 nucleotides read TGCAGTGCTACTAGCGGAGCTCTCTACGAGCAGTACTTC.

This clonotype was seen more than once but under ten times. The CDR3 DNA follows: TGTGCCAGCAGTTTCCGAATAAGGGGTGCTGGGGCCAACGTCCTGACTTTC. This translates into CASSFRIRGAGANVLTF. The chain is built from TRBV28 and TRBJ2-6; a weak D match, TRBD1 (5 bases). V lost 3 bases and J 2 bases, leaving 14 bases between the germline ends. The germline CDR1 and CDR2 sequences are MDHEN and SYDVKM. The CDR3 spans 17 residues.

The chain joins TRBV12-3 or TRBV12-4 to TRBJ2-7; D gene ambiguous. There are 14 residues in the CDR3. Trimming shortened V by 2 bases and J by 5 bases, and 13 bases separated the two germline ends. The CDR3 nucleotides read TGTGCCAGCAGTTTATCGTCGGGTCCCAACGAGCAGTACTTC. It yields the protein CASSLSSGPNEQYF.

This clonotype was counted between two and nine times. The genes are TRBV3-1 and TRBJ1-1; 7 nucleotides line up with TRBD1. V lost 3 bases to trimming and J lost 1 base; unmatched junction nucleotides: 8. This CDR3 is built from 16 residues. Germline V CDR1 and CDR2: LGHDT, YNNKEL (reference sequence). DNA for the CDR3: TGTGCCAGCAGCCACACCGGGACAGAAAAGAACACTGAAGCTTTCTTT. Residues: CASSHTGTEKNTEAFF.

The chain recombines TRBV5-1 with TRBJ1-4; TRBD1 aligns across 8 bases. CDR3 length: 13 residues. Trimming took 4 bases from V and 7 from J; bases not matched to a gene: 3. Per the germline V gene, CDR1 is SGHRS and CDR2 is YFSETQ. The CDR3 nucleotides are TGCGCCAGCAGCGAGGGACAGGCTGAAAAACTGTTTTTT. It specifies CASSEGQAEKLFF.

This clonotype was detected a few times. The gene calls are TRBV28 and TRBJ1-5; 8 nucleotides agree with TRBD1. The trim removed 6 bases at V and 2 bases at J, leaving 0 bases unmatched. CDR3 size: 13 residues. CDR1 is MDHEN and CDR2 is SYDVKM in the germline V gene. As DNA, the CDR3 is TGTGCCAGCAGACAGGGGGGCAATCAGCCCCAGCATTTT. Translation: CASRQGGNQPQHF.